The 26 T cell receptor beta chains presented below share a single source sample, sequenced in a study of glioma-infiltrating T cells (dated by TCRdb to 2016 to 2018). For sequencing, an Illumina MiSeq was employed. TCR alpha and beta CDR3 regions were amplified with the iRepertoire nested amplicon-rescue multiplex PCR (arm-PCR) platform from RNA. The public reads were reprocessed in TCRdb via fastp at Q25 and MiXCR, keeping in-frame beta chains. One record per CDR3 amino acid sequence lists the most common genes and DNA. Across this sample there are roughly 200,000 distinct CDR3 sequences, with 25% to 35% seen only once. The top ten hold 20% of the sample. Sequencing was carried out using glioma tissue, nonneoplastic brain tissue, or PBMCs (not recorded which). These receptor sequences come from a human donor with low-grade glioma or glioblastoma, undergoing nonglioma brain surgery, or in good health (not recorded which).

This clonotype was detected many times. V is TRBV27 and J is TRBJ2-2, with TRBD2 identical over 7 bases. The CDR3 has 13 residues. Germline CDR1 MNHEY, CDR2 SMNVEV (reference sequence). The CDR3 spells CGGGPTNTGELFF. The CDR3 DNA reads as TGTGGGGGAGGGCCCACGAACACCGGGGAGCTGTTTTTT.

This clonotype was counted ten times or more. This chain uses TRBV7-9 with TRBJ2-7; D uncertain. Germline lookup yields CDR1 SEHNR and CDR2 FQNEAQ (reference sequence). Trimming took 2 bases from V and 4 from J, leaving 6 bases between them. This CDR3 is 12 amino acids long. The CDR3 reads CASSLRSYEQYF. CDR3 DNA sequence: TGTGCCAGCAGCTTAAGGAGTTACGAGCAGTACTTC.

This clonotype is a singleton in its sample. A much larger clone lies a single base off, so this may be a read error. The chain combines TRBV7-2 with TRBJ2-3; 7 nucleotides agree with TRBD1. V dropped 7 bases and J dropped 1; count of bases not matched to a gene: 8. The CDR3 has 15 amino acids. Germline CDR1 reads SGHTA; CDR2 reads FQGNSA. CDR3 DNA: TGTGCCAGCACCGTGAGGGGGCCGGGCACAGATACGCAGTATTTT. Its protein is CASTVRGPGTDTQYF.

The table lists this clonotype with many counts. The CDR3 region has the DNA TGTGCCAGCAGCCTGGGCAGACTGATTTATGGCTACACCTTC. This gives the protein CASSLGRLIYGYTF. The chain recombines TRBV7-2 with TRBJ1-2, with unresolved D. CDR1 is SGHTA, CDR2 FQGNSA, per germline. With 5 bases removed from V and 5 bases from J, the gap between germline ends came to 15 bases. The CDR3 has 14 residues.

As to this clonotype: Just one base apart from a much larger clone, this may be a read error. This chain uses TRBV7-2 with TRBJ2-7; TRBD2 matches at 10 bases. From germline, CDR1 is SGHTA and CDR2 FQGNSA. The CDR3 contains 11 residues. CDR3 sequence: CASSYGTSVTF. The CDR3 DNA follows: TGTGCCAGCAGTTACGGGACTAGCGTCACTTTC.

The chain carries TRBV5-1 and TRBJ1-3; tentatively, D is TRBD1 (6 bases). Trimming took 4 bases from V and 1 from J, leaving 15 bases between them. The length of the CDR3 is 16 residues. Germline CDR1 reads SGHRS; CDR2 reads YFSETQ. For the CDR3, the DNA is TGCGCCAGCAGCGAGGCGGGGGCTGGGTCTGGAAACACCATATATTTT. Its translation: CASSEAGAGSGNTIYF.

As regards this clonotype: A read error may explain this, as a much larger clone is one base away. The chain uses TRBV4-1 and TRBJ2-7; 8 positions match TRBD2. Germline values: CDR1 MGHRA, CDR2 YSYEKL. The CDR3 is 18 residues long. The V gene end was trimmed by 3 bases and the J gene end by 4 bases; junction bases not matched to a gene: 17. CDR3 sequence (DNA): TGCGCCAGCAGCCATGACGTAATAGGAGAGCGGGAGAATTACGAGCAGTACTTC. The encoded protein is CASSHDVIGERENYEQYF.

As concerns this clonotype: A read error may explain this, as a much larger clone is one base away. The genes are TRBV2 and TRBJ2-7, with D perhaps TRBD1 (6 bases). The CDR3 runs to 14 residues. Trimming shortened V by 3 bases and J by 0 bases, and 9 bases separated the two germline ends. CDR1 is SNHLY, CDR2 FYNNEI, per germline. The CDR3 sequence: CASSDLDSSYEQYF. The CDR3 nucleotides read TGTGCCAGCAGTGATCTGGACAGCTCCTACGAGCAGTACTTC.

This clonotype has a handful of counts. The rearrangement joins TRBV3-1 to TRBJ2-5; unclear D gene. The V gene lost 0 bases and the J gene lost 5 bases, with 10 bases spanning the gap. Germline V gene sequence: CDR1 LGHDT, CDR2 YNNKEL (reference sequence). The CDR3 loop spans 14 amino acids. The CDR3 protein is CASSQESGAETQYF. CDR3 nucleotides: TGTGCCAGCAGCCAAGAATCCGGCGCGGAGACCCAGTACTTC.

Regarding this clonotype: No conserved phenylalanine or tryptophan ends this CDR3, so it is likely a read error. CDR3 sequence reads: CANSFLSDPHYEQYL. The CDR3 nucleotides are TGTGCCAACAGTTTTCTCAGCGACCCCCACTACGAGCAGTACCTC. The chain employs TRBV28 and TRBJ2-7; no clear D. This CDR3 has 15 amino acids. CDR1 and CDR2 (germline): MDHEN, SYDVKM.

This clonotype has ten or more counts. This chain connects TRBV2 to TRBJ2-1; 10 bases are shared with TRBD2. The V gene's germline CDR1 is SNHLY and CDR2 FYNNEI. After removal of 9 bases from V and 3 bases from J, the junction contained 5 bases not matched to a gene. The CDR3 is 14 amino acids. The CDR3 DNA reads TGTGCCAGTTGTCTAGCGGGAGACTACAATGAGCAGTTCTTC. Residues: CASCLAGDYNEQFF.

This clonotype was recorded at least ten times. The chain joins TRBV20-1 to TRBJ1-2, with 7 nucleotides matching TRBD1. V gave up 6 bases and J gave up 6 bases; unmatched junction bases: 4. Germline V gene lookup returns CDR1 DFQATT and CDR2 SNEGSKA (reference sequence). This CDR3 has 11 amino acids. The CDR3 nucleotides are TGCAGTGCGACAGGGTCCCATGGCTACACCTTC. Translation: CSATGSHGYTF.

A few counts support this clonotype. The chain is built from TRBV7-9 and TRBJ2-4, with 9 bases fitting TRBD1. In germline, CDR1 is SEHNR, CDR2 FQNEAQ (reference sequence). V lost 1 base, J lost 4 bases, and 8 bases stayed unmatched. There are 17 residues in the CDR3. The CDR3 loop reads CASSLDYGTGSKNIQYF. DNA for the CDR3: TGTGCCAGCAGCTTAGATTATGGGACAGGGTCTAAAAACATTCAGTACTTC.

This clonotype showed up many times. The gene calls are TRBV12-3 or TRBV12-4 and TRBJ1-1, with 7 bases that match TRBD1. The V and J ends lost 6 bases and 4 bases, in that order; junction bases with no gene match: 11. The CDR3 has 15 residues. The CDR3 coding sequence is TGTGCCAGCAGCCCTGGGGCAGGGGGAGGCACTGAAGCTTTCTTT. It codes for CASSPGAGGGTEAFF.

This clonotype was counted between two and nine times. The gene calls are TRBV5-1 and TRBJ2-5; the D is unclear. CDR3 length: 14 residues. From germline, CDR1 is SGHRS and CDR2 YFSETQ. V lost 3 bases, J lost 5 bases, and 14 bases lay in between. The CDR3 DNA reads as TGCGCCAGCAGCTCTCGGACCCTAATGGAGACCCAGTACTTC. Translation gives CASSSRTLMETQYF.

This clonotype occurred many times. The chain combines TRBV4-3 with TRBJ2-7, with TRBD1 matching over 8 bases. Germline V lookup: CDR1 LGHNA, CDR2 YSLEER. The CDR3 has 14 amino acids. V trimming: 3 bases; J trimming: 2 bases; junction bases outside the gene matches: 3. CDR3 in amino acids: CASSQTGQAYEQYF. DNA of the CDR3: TGCGCCAGCAGCCAGACGGGACAGGCCTACGAGCAGTACTTC.

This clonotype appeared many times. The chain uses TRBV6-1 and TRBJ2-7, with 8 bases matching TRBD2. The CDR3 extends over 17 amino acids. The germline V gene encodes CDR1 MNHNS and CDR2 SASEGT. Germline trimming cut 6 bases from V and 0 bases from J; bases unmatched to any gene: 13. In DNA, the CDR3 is TGTGCCAGCAGATCCGGGGGGGGGGATACAGTCTCCTACGAGCAGTACTTC. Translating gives CASRSGGGDTVSYEQYF.

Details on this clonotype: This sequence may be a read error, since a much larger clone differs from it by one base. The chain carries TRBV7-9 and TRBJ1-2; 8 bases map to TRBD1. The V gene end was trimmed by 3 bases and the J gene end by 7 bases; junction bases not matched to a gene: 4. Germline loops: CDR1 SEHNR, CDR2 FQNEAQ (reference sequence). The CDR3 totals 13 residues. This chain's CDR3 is CASSFAGGAGYTF. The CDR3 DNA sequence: TGTGCCAGCAGCTTCGCAGGGGGCGCTGGCTACACCTTC. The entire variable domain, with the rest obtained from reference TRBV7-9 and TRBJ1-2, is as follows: DTGVSQNPRHKITKRGQNVTFRCDPISEHNRLYWYRQTLGQGPEFLTYFQNEAQLEKSRLLSDRFSAERPKGSFSTLEIQRTEQGDSAMYLCASSFAGGAGYTFGSGTRLTVV.

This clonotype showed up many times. The CDR3 region is CASSMEAADYGYTF. CDR3 nucleotide sequence: TGTGCCAGTAGTATGGAAGCCGCTGACTATGGCTACACCTTC. The genes are TRBV19 and TRBJ1-2; no reliable D call. V lost 3 bases and J lost 3, with 11 bases in between. Germline V CDR1 and CDR2: LNHDA, SQIVND (reference sequence). The CDR3 length is 14 residues.

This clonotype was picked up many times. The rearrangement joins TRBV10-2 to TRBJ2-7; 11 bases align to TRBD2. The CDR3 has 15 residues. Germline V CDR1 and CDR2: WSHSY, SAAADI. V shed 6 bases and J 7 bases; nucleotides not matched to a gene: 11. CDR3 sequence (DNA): TGCGCCAGCAGCCTTATAGCGGGAGGGCCGGGGGAGCAGTACTTC. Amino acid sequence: CASSLIAGGPGEQYF.

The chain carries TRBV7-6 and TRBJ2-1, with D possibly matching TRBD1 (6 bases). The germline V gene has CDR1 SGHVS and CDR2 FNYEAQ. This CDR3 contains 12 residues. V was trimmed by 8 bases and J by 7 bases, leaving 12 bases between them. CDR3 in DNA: TGTGCCAGCTTACTGGGGGCGAATGAGCAGTTCTTC. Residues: CASLLGANEQFF.

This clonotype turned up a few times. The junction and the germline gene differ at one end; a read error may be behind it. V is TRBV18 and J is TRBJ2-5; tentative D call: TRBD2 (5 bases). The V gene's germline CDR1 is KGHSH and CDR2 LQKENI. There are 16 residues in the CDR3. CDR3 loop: CASSPLGVGSAKPQYF. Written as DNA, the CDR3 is TGTGCCAGCTCTCCACTAGGAGTGGGGTCTGCCAAGCCCCAGTACTTC.

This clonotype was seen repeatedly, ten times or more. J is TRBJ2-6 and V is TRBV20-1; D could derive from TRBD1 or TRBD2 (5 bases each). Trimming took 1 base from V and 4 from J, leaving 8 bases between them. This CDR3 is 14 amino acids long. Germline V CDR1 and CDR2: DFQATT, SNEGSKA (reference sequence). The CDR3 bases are TGCAGTGCTAGAGGGGACCCCGGGGCCAACGTCCTGACTTTC. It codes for CSARGDPGANVLTF.

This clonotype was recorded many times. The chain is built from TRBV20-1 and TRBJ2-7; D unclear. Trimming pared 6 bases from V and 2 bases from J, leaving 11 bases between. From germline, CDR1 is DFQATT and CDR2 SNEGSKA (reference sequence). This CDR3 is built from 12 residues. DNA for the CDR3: TGCAGTGCCCCGGCAGGCACCTACGAGCAGTACTTC. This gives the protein CSAPAGTYEQYF.

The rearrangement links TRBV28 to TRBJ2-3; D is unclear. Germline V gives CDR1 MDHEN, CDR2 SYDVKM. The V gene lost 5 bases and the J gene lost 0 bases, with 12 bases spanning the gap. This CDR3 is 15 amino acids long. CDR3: CASSRQWASTDTQYF. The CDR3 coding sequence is TGTGCCAGCAGTCGCCAGTGGGCAAGCACAGATACGCAGTATTTT.

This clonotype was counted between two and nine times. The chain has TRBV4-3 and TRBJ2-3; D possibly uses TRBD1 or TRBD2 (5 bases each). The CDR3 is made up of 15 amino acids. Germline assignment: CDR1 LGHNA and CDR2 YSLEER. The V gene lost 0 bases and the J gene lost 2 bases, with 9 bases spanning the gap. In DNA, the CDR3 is TGCGCCAGCAGCCAAGATGGGACCCACACAGATACGCAGTATTTT. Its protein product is CASSQDGTHTDTQYF.